This record concerns one T cell receptor beta chain sequence. Sorting defined conventional CD4 T cells as CD4+CD127+. This entry is derived from a study of B cell selection in AIRE deficiency. In germline, CDR1 is SGHDN, CDR2 FVKESK. Germline trimming cut 4 bases from V and 4 bases from J; bases unmatched to any gene: 8. The CDR3 has 15 amino acids. Sequenced by immunoSEQ multiplex PCR; TCRdb stores in-frame clones only, minus some. The sample contains about 25,000 clones, nearly 97% of which appear only once. The sample consisted of CD4+CD127+ conventional T cells sorted from PBMCs. The receptor comes from a human donor in good health. The chain employs TRBV14 and TRBJ2-5; 8 bases align to TRBD2. DNA of the CDR3: TGTGCCAGCAGCCCTCGGGGCGGGGGGCTAGAGACCCAGTACTTC. It specifies CASSPRGGGLETQYF.